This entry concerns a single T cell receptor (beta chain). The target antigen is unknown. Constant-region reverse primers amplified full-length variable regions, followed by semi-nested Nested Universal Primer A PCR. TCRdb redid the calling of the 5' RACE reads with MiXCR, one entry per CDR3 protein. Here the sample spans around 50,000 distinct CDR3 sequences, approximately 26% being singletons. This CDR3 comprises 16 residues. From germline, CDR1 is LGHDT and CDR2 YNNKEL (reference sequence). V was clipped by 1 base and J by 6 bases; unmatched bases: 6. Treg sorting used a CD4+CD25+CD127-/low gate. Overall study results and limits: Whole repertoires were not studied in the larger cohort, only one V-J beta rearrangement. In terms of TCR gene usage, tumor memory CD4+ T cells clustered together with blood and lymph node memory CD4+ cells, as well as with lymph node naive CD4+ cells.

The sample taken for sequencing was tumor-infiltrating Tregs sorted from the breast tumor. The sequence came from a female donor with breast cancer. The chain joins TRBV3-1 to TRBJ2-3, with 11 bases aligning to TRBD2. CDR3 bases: TGTGCCAGCAGCCAAGGCACCGGGACTAGCGGCGATACGCAGTATTTT. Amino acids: CASSQGTGTSGDTQYF.